This T cell receptor (beta chain) was identified during a study of HIV-infected children after antiretroviral therapy interruption. Study-level background: All children had CD4+ count above 500 and viral load below 50 copies/ml.

A 3' RACE protocol on RNA, with unique molecular identifiers, produced the TCR library. TCRdb recomputed calls from the 3' RACE reads with MiXCR, one row per CDR3 protein. Of about 46,000 distinct CDR3 sequences in the sample, roughly 4.5% were seen once. This CDR3 spans 13 amino acids. V dropped 5 bases and J dropped 1 base, with 8 bases sitting between them. The germline CDR1 and CDR2 sequences are SGHTA and FQGTGA. Indicated treatment: PENTA 11 planned treatment interruption arm or continuous ART arm. Naive CD4+ CD45RA+ CD45RO- T cells were FACS-sorted from thawed PBMCs. Ten or more counts support this clonotype. No antigen is known for it. Study-level points and caveats: Naive CD4+ Gini coefficient rose by interruption end, suggesting clonal expansion.

This TCR came from a pool of human donors with HIV. This specimen was CD45RA+ CD4+ T cells from PBMCs, pooled from several time points, taken from a donor given antiretroviral therapy, either interrupted or continuous. This sample's subset: naive CD4+ CD45RA+ CD45RO- T cells. This chain links TRBV7-3 with TRBJ1-1; D remains ambiguous. CDR3 DNA sequence: TGTGCCAGCAGCGAAGGGAGGAACACTGAAGCTTTCTTT. Residues: CASSEGRNTEAFF. The full variable domain, rest sourced from reference TRBV7-3 and TRBJ1-1, is GAGVSQTPSNKVTEKGKYVELRCDPISGHTALYWYRQSLGQGPEFLIYFQGTGAADDSGLPNDRFFAVRPEGSVSTLKIQRTERGDSAVYLCASSEGRNTEAFFGQGTRLTVV.